Below are 24 T cell receptor beta chains sequenced from a single sample in a study of blood T cell repertoires in COVID-19. Assay: immunoSEQ multiplex PCR; the TCRdb copy retains only in-frame clones and omits some. The table has about 270,000 clones, roughly 89% seen once. The material sequenced was PBMCs or T cells enriched from blood (not recorded which). These receptor sequences come from a woman aged 55-69 years who had recovered from COVID-19.

This chain joins TRBV28 and TRBJ2-3, with D uncertain. The CDR3 spans 10 residues. The germline V gene has CDR1 MDHEN and CDR2 SYDVKM. V was trimmed by 8 bases and J by 7 bases, leaving 7 bases between them. CDR3 sequence (DNA): TGTGCCAGCCATGGCAATACGCAGTATTTT. Translating it yields CASHGNTQYF.

The rearrangement joins TRBV21-1 to TRBJ2-5; the table calls TRBD1, which could not be checked here. TRBV21-1 is a pseudogene. This CDR3 has 15 residues. Written as DNA, the CDR3 is TGTGCCAGCAGCAACCTCTCGGGACAGCCTGAGACCCAGTACTTC. Protein: CASSNLSGQPETQYF.

The genes are TRBV9 and TRBJ2-1; 10 bases map to TRBD1. The germline V gene encodes CDR1 SGDLS and CDR2 YYNGEE. CDR3 size: 14 residues. J gave up 8 bases and V 4 bases, and 6 bases lay outside the gene matches. CDR3 in DNA: TGTGCCAGCAGCCCCAGGGACAGGGGAGATGAGCAGTTCTTC. Amino acid sequence: CASSPRDRGDEQFF.

This clone has a single count. CDR3 sequence: CASSFQQTLPYGYTF. CDR3 bases: TGTGCCAGCAGTTTCCAACAGACGCTCCCCTATGGCTACACCTTC. The chain joins TRBV27 to TRBJ1-2; D remains unclear. Trimming cost V 3 bases and J 4 bases, with 15 bases left between them. Per germline, CDR1 MNHEY and CDR2 SMNVEV (reference sequence). The CDR3 runs 15 residues.

J is TRBJ2-3 and V is TRBV18; the D gene is possibly TRBD1 (6 bases). The CDR3 extends over 15 amino acids. Germline V gene lookup returns CDR1 KGHSH and CDR2 LQKENI. Between the trimmed V and J ends, which lost 8 bases and 2 bases, there was a span of 17 bases. Here the CDR3 reads CASPLGAFHTDTQYF. The CDR3 region has the DNA TGTGCCAGCCCTCTGGGGGCCTTTCACACAGATACGCAGTATTTT.

The CDR3 nucleotides are TGCGCCAGCAGCTCACAGGGATACGAGCAGTACTTC. This gives the protein CASSSQGYEQYF. J is TRBJ2-7 and V is TRBV5-1; possible D gene TRBD1, 6 bases. Germline loops: CDR1 SGHRS, CDR2 YFSETQ. CDR3 length equals 12 residues. V lost 3 bases, J lost 4 bases, and 8 bases lay in between.

About this clone: One junction end disagrees with the germline gene, perhaps due to a read error. V and J are TRBV7-7 and TRBJ2-3, with D tentatively TRBD2 (7 bases). This CDR3 has 14 amino acids. Germline CDR1 SSHAT, CDR2 FNYEAQ (reference sequence). The DNA of the CDR3 is TGTGCTAGCAGCTTGGACGGGGGGCAGGATACGCAGTATTTT. Translating it yields CASSLDGGQDTQYF.

V is TRBV4-2 and J is TRBJ2-1, with TRBD2 matching 15 bases. V lost 3 bases and J lost 8; bases outside the gene matches: 17. Germline values: CDR1 LGHNA, CDR2 YNFKEQ. The CDR3 loop spans 20 amino acids. The CDR3 loop reads CASSHQPRTSGRGWDDEQFF. CDR3 DNA: TGTGCCAGCAGCCATCAACCCCGGACTAGCGGGAGGGGTTGGGATGATGAGCAGTTCTTC.

The V call is TRBV4-2, the J call TRBJ2-5; possible D gene TRBD2, 5 bases. Germline V gives CDR1 LGHNA, CDR2 YNFKEQ. V gave up 5 bases and J gave up 4 bases, with 14 bases separating them. The CDR3 totals 14 residues. CDR3 region: CASSAGFAGETQYF. The CDR3 nucleotides read TGTGCCAGCAGCGCTGGCTTTGCGGGAGAGACCCAGTACTTC.

The CDR3 DNA follows: TGTGCCAGCAGCCAAGATAGCCGGAGGACAGGACCAAACACCGGGGAGCTGTTTTTT. It encodes CASSQDSRRTGPNTGELFF. V and J are TRBV3-1 (or the pseudogene TRBV3-2) and TRBJ2-2; 7 positions agree with TRBD1. Germline V gene sequence: CDR1 LGHDT, CDR2 YNNKEL (reference sequence). The length of the CDR3 is 19 residues. J lost 2 bases, V lost 0 bases, and 12 bases had no gene match.

The chain is built from TRBV27 and TRBJ2-1, with a weak D call TRBD2 (5 bases). CDR1 and CDR2 (germline): MNHEY, SMNVEV (reference sequence). The CDR3 runs 21 residues. V lost 1 base and J 3 bases, leaving 28 bases between the germline ends. CDR3 residues: CASSLFLVGDLHYNGYNEQFF. In nucleotides, the CDR3 is TGTGCCAGCAGTTTATTTTTAGTCGGGGATTTACACTACAACGGCTACAATGAGCAGTTCTTC.

This clone was found once. The chain recombines TRBV12-3 or TRBV12-4 with TRBJ1-1, with D unclear. The CDR3 has 11 amino acids. V was trimmed by 3 bases and J by 5 bases, leaving 4 bases between them. In DNA form, the CDR3 reads TGTGCCAGCAGTTTTCTGACTGAAGCTTTCTTT. Translation gives CASSFLTEAFF.

The V gene is TRBV7-9, the J gene TRBJ2-1; 14 bases match TRBD2. Germline trimming cut 3 bases from V and 10 bases from J; bases unmatched to any gene: 8. The CDR3 loop spans 16 amino acids. Germline CDR1 SEHNR, CDR2 FQNEAQ (reference sequence). Written as DNA, the CDR3 is TGTGCCAGCAGCTTTATGATAGGACTAGCGGGGGGCGAGCAGTTCTTC. It is translated as CASSFMIGLAGGEQFF.

The chain links TRBV28 to TRBJ2-7; D not certain. The V and J ends lost 4 bases and 2 bases respectively, with 9 bases between them. The CDR3 covers 13 residues. Germline V gives CDR1 MDHEN, CDR2 SYDVKM. This chain's CDR3 is CASSWANAYEQYF. The CDR3, as DNA: TGTGCCAGCAGTTGGGCCAACGCCTACGAGCAGTACTTC.

The chain joins TRBV3-1 (or the pseudogene TRBV3-2) to TRBJ1-2; the D is unclear. The germline V and J ends were trimmed by 4 bases and 5 bases, with 11 bases remaining between them. The CDR3 covers 13 residues. From germline, CDR1 is LGHDT and CDR2 YNNKEL (reference sequence). In nucleotides, the CDR3 is TGTGCCAGCAGCCTCGGGGAGTATTATGGCTACACCTTC. It yields the protein CASSLGEYYGYTF.

The gene calls are TRBV5-5 and TRBJ2-5, with a possible D match to TRBD2 (5 bases). From germline, CDR1 is SGHKS and CDR2 YYEKEE (reference sequence). CDR3 size: 16 residues. V shed 4 bases and J shed 1 base, with 17 bases lying between them. The CDR3 protein is CASSNPWTEAQETQYF. The CDR3 DNA follows: TGTGCCAGCAGCAATCCGTGGACTGAAGCCCAAGAGACCCAGTACTTC.

This chain links TRBV28 with TRBJ1-1, with TRBD1 matching 9 bases. The CDR3 runs to 16 residues. J lost 2 bases, V lost 6 bases, and 10 bases had no gene match. Germline V gives CDR1 MDHEN, CDR2 SYDVKM. CDR3: CASSSPGTGLNTEAFF. The CDR3 DNA reads TGTGCCAGCAGCAGTCCCGGGACAGGGCTTAACACTGAAGCTTTCTTT. The full variable domain, in which reference TRBV28 and TRBJ1-1 provide the parts outside the CDR3, is DVKVTQSSRYLVKRTGEKVFLECVQDMDHENMFWYRQDPGLGLRLIYFSYDVKMKEKGDIPEGYSVSREKKERFSLILESASTNQTSMYLCASSSPGTGLNTEAFFGQGTRLTVV.

The CDR3 spells CASSLQGAYTEAFF. The CDR3 coding sequence is TGTGCCAGCAGTCTTCAGGGGGCATACACTGAAGCTTTCTTT. V and J are TRBV6-5 and TRBJ1-1; 8 bases are a match to TRBD1. Germline V lookup: CDR1 MNHEY, CDR2 SVGAGI. The CDR3 sequence is 14 residues long. V trimming: 5 bases; J trimming: 3 bases; junction bases outside the gene matches: 5.

In this sample, this clone turned up once. The CDR3 loop is CAIRVQGAPTEAFF. In DNA form, the CDR3 reads TGTGCCATCAGAGTACAGGGGGCGCCCACTGAAGCTTTCTTT. The chain links TRBV10-3 to TRBJ1-1, with TRBD1 identical over 9 bases. Germline CDR1 is ENHRY and CDR2 is SYGVKD. The CDR3 loop spans 14 amino acids. The ends lost 6 bases at V and 4 bases at J; junction bases unmatched: 6.

The chain is built from TRBV10-2 and TRBJ2-7; perhaps TRBD1 as D (6 bases). Germline V CDR1 and CDR2: WSHSY, SAAADI. Trimming left V 7 bases short and J 6 bases short, with 10 bases between. The CDR3 contains 11 residues. Here the CDR3 reads CASKDSAEQYF. The CDR3 DNA reads as TGCGCCAGCAAGGACAGTGCCGAGCAGTACTTC.

The chain employs TRBV7-3 and TRBJ2-1; unclear D gene. The CDR3 runs 16 residues. V was shortened by 5 bases and J by 3 bases, with 17 bases between the two germline ends. The germline CDR1 and CDR2 sequences are SGHTA and FQGTGA. CDR3 sequence reads: CASSARSSAGYNEQFF. The CDR3 DNA follows: TGTGCCAGCAGCGCCCGCTCGTCCGCCGGCTACAATGAGCAGTTCTTC.

This clone was seen just once. J is TRBJ1-1 and V is TRBV9; TRBD1 aligns across 10 bases. This CDR3 spans 16 amino acids. Germline values: CDR1 SGDLS, CDR2 YYNGEE. V was pared by 0 bases and J by 11 bases, with 13 bases of the junction left unmatched. CDR3 sequence (DNA): TGTGCCAGCAGCGTAGGTCCCTCGACAGGGGGCATGGGTGCTTTCTTT. Protein: CASSVGPSTGGMGAFF.

V gene TRBV6-6 combines with J gene TRBJ2-1; D perhaps matches TRBD2 (5 bases). Germline V gives CDR1 MNHNY, CDR2 SVGAGI (reference sequence). V was shortened by 6 bases and J by 7 bases, with 10 bases between the two germline ends. This CDR3 spans 12 amino acids. As DNA, the CDR3 is TGTGCCAGCAGGACCATAGCGAATGAGCAGTTCTTC. It yields the protein CASRTIANEQFF.

The V gene is TRBV28, the J gene TRBJ2-7; possible D gene TRBD1, 6 bases. The CDR3 is made up of 13 amino acids. The V gene lost 6 bases and the J gene lost 4 bases, with 13 bases spanning the gap. Germline lookup yields CDR1 MDHEN and CDR2 SYDVKM. The CDR3 nucleotides are TGTGCCAGCAGGGCAGGGGAGTCTTACGAGCAGTACTTC. Its translation is CASRAGESYEQYF. The entire variable domain, with the rest obtained from reference TRBV28 and TRBJ2-7, is as follows: DVKVTQSSRYLVKRTGEKVFLECVQDMDHENMFWYRQDPGLGLRLIYFSYDVKMKEKGDIPEGYSVSREKKERFSLILESASTNQTSMYLCASRAGESYEQYFGPGTRLTVT.